This is a list of T cell receptor beta chains from one sample in a study of response to subunit inactivated influenza vaccine. TCRdb passed the RT-PCR reads through MiXCR, listing each CDR3 protein once. The sample yields 250,000 to 350,000 distinct CDR3 sequences, 20% to 25% seen once. The sample in question was PBMCs from blood, obtained less than 22 months after vaccination. The receptors stem from a man in his fifties or sixties who received an inactivated influenza vaccine. The CDR3 runs from the conserved cysteine through the conserved F or W. A D gene is named only where the DNA matches it firmly. Clone size, where shown, is once, few, many, or a class for clones that have expanded.

J: TRBJ1-5
length: 14
D: .
V: TRBV4-2
size: many
DNA: TGTGCCAGCAGCCAGACAGATAGCAATCAGCCCCAGCATTTT
CDR3: CASSQTDSNQPQHF

J: TRBJ1-2
length: 12
D: .
V: TRBV24-1
size: .
DNA: TGTGCCATCCAGTCCGGTACTAAGGGCTACACCTTC
CDR3: CAIQSGTKGYTF

J: TRBJ1-1
length: 15
D: TRBD1
V: TRBV11-2
size: many
DNA: TGTGCCAGCAGCCTGAGACAGGGGCTGAACACTGAAGCTTTCTTT
CDR3: CASSLRQGLNTEAFF

J: TRBJ2-7
length: 13
D: .
V: TRBV6-6
size: .
DNA: TGTGCCTCACAGAGGAGCAGCCACTACGAGCAGTACTTC
CDR3: CASQRSSHYEQYF

J: TRBJ2-3
length: 20
D: TRBD2
V: TRBV10-3
size: .
DNA: TGTGCCGTCGGGCCGAGCGGGGGGGCCTTCGTGGAAAATAGCACAGATACGCAGTATTTT
CDR3: CAVGPSGGAFVENSTDTQYF

J: TRBJ2-7
length: 15
D: .
V: TRBV6-1
size: few
DNA: TGTGCCAGCAGGCCTCTAGGACTCACATCCTACGAGCAGTACTTC
CDR3: CASRPLGLTSYEQYF

J: TRBJ1-4
length: 10
D: .
V: TRBV25-1
size: few
DNA: TGTGCCAGCCACCGAGGGAGGGTGTTTTTT
CDR3: CASHRGRVFF

J: TRBJ2-4
length: 19
D: TRBD2
V: TRBV20-1
size: .
DNA: TGCAGGGCGACGACTAGCCTTAGCCCTCAGACTCTAGCCAAAAACATTCAGTACTTC
CDR3: CRATTSLSPQTLAKNIQYF

J: TRBJ1-2
length: 13
D: TRBD1
V: TRBV7-9
size: many
DNA: TGTGCCAGCAGCCTCCCAGGGGGCGATGGCTACACCTTC
CDR3: CASSLPGGDGYTF

J: TRBJ2-3
length: 11
D: .
V: TRBV10-3
size: .
DNA: TGTGCCACTGCTAGCACAGATACGCAGTATTTT
CDR3: CATASTDTQYF

J: TRBJ1-5
length: 13
D: .
V: TRBV29-1
size: few
DNA: TGCAGCGTTGGAGAACAGACCAATCAGCCCCAGCATTTT
CDR3: CSVGEQTNQPQHF

J: TRBJ1-5
length: 14
D: TRBD1
V: TRBV20-1
size: .
DNA: TGCAGTGCTGTACAGGGGGTAAGCAATCAGCCCCAGCATTTT
CDR3: CSAVQGVSNQPQHF

J: TRBJ2-7
length: 13
D: .
V: TRBV15
size: .
DNA: TGTGCCACCAGCAGAGAGAGCGGCTACGAGCAGTACTTC
CDR3: CATSRESGYEQYF

J: TRBJ2-1
length: 14
D: .
V: TRBV6-1
size: .
DNA: TGTGCCAGCAGTGAAAACTTCAGGGTTGGTGAGCAGTTCTTC
CDR3: CASSENFRVGEQFF

J: TRBJ2-1
length: 13
D: .
V: TRBV7-8
size: few
DNA: TGTGCCAGCAGCTCCGAGTATGGCGGTGAGCAGTTCTTC
CDR3: CASSSEYGGEQFF

J: TRBJ1-2
length: 14
D: .
V: TRBV12-3/TRBV12-4
size: few
DNA: TGTGCCAGCAGAATGGACAGCTCCTACTATGGCTACACCTTC
CDR3: CASRMDSSYYGYTF

J: TRBJ1-1
length: 14
D: .
V: TRBV5-5
size: few
DNA: TGTGCCAGCAGCTTCTTTGACGGAAACACTGAAGCTTTCTTT
CDR3: CASSFFDGNTEAFF

J: TRBJ2-1
length: 15
D: TRBD1
V: TRBV28
size: many
DNA: TGTGCCAGCGGCCTTGGACAGGGACAATACAATGAGCAGTTCTTC
CDR3: CASGLGQGQYNEQFF

J: TRBJ2-1
length: 14
D: TRBD2
V: TRBV5-1
size: few
DNA: TGCGCCAGCAGGCTTAGCGGGACCTACAATGAGCAGTTCTTC
CDR3: CASRLSGTYNEQFF

J: TRBJ2-7
length: 14
D: TRBD2
V: TRBV20-1
size: .
DNA: TGCAGTGCTAGAGGGACTAGCGGGAATGACGAGCAGTACTTC
CDR3: CSARGTSGNDEQYF

J: TRBJ2-7
length: 12
D: .
V: TRBV6-5
size: .
DNA: TGTGCCAGCAGCGGGGGCGTATACGAGCAGTACTTC
CDR3: CASSGGVYEQYF

J: TRBJ2-3
length: 14
D: .
V: TRBV7-9
size: .
DNA: TGTGCCAGCAGCTACCAACGGATCGGGGATACGCAGTATTTT
CDR3: CASSYQRIGDTQYF

J: TRBJ1-2
length: 14
D: TRBD1
V: TRBV7-9
size: .
DNA: TGTGCCAGCAGCGTCACGGACAGGGGAAGTGGCTACACCTTC
CDR3: CASSVTDRGSGYTF

J: TRBJ1-1
length: 14
D: .
V: TRBV20-1
size: .
DNA: TGCAGTGCTCGGTCCGGGCCACCGGGCACTGAAGCTTTCTTT
CDR3: CSARSGPPGTEAFF

J: TRBJ2-3
length: 14
D: .
V: TRBV11-2
size: .
DNA: TGTGCCAGCAGCTTAGAAGGGCTGTTTGATACGCAGTATTTT
CDR3: CASSLEGLFDTQYF

J: TRBJ1-4
length: 14
D: .
V: TRBV5-4
size: few
DNA: TGTGCCAGCAGCTTGGACCAGGGAGGTGAAAAACTGTTTTTT
CDR3: CASSLDQGGEKLFF

J: TRBJ1-5
length: 15
D: .
V: TRBV5-1
size: many
DNA: TGCGCCAGCAGCTCGACAGGAGATAGCAATCAGCCCCAGCATTTT
CDR3: CASSSTGDSNQPQHF

J: TRBJ2-1
length: 16
D: TRBD2
V: TRBV30
size: few
DNA: TGTGCCTGGAGTGTTTGGAGCGGGGGGGCCTACAATGAGCAGTTCTTC
CDR3: CAWSVWSGGAYNEQFF

J: TRBJ2-1
length: 15
D: .
V: TRBV11-3
size: few
DNA: TGTGCCAGCAGCTCCGCTCGGGGCGGGTACAATGAGCAGTTCTTC
CDR3: CASSSARGGYNEQFF

J: TRBJ1-1
length: 15
D: TRBD1
V: TRBV20-1
size: few
DNA: TGCAGTGCGGGAGGGGGCGCGGTTTCGAACACTGAAGCTTTCTTT
CDR3: CSAGGGAVSNTEAFF

J: TRBJ1-6
length: 19
D: .
V: TRBV21-1
size: few
DNA: TGTGCCAGCAGCAGTATAAGGGGCAGGACCAGCTCCTATAATTCACCCCTCCACTTT
CDR3: CASSSIRGRTSSYNSPLHF

J: TRBJ2-7
length: 13
D: .
V: TRBV5-1
size: .
DNA: TGCGCCAGCAGCGAGGACCCAGGCTACGAGCAGTACTTC
CDR3: CASSEDPGYEQYF

J: TRBJ2-1
length: 15
D: TRBD2
V: TRBV6-4
size: many
DNA: TGTGCCAGCAGTGCCGGACTAGCGGGAAACAATGAGCAGTTCTTC
CDR3: CASSAGLAGNNEQFF

J: TRBJ1-5
length: 17
D: .
V: TRBV7-9
size: .
DNA: TGTGCCAGCAGCTTAGGAGGGGCCGGAGGAAGGAATCAGCCCCAGCATTTT
CDR3: CASSLGGAGGRNQPQHF

J: TRBJ1-2
length: 13
D: .
V: TRBV7-8
size: many
DNA: TGTGCCAGCAGCCTTCCCGGACGGAAAGTCTACACCTTC
CDR3: CASSLPGRKVYTF

J: TRBJ2-2
length: 16
D: .
V: TRBV4-3
size: few
DNA: TGCGCCAGCAGCGAAGTTTCCGGGGCCGGCACCGGGGAGCTGTTTTTT
CDR3: CASSEVSGAGTGELFF

J: TRBJ2-2
length: 17
D: TRBD1
V: TRBV4-3
size: few
DNA: TGCGCCAGCAGCCAAGAACCGGGACAGCCAAACACCGGGGAGCTGTTTTTT
CDR3: CASSQEPGQPNTGELFF

J: TRBJ1-6
length: 17
D: .
V: TRBV20-1
size: few
DNA: TGCAGTGCTAGAGATAACCCCCCCACTATTATGGGATCACCCCTCCACTTT
CDR3: CSARDNPPTIMGSPLHF

J: TRBJ1-3
length: 14
D: .
V: TRBV12-3/TRBV12-4
size: few
DNA: TGTGCCAGCAGTTACGGACAGTCTGGAAACACCATATATTTT
CDR3: CASSYGQSGNTIYF

J: TRBJ1-1
length: 14
D: TRBD1
V: TRBV12-3/TRBV12-4
size: few
DNA: TGTGCCAGCAGTTGGACAGGGACCTACACTGAAGCTTTCTTT
CDR3: CASSWTGTYTEAFF